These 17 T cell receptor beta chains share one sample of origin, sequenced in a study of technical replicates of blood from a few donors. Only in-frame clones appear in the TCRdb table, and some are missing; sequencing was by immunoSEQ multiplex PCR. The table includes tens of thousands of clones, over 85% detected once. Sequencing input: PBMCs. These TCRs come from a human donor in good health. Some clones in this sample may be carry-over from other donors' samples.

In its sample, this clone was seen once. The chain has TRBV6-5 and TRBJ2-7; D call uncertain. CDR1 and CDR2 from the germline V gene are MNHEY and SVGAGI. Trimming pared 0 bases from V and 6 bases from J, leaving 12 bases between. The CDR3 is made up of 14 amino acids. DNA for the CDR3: TGTGCCAGCAGTTACTCGCAGATGAGGAGCGAGCAGTACTTC. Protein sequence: CASSYSQMRSEQYF.

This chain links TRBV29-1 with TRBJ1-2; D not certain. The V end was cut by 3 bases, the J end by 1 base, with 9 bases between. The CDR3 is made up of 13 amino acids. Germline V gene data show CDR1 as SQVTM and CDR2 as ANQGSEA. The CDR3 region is CSVDDYINYGYTF. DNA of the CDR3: TGCAGCGTTGACGACTATATTAACTATGGCTACACCTTC.

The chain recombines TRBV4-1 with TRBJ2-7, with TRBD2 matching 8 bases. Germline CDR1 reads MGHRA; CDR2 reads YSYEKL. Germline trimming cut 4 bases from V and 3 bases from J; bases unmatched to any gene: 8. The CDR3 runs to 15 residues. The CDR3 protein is CASSPQAGDFYEQYF. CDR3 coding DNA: TGCGCCAGCAGCCCACAAGCGGGGGATTTCTACGAGCAGTACTTC.

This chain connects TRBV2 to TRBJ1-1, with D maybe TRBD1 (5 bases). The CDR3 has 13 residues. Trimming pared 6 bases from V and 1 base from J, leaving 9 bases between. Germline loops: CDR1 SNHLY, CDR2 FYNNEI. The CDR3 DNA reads TGTGCCAGCAGACGGGGGGGGAACACTGAAGCTTTCTTT. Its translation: CASRRGGNTEAFF.

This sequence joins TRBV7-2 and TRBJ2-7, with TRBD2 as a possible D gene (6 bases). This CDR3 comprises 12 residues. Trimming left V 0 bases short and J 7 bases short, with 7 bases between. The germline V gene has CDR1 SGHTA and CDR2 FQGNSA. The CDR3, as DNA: TGTGCCAGCAGCTTAGCGGGGGGAGAGCAGTACTTC. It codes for CASSLAGGEQYF.

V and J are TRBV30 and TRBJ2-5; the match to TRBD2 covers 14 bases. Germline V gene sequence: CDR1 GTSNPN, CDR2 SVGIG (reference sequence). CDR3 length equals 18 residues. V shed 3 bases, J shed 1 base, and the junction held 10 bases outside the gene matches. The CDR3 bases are TGTGCCTGGAGGGGAGGGACTAGCGGGAGAGGCATCCAAGAGACCCAGTACTTC. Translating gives CAWRGGTSGRGIQETQYF. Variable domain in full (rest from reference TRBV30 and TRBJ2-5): SQTIHQWPATLVQPVGSPLSLECTVEGTSNPNLYWYRQAAGRGLQLLFYSVGIGQISSEVPQNLSASRPQDRQFILSSKKLLLSDSGFYLCAWRGGTSGRGIQETQYFGPGTRLLVL.

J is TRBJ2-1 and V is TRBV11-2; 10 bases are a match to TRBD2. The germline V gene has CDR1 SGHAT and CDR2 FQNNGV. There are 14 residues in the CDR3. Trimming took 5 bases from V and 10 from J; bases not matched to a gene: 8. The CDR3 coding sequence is TGTGCCAGCAGCCCCTATAGCGGGGGGCTGGAGCAGTTCTTC. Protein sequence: CASSPYSGGLEQFF.

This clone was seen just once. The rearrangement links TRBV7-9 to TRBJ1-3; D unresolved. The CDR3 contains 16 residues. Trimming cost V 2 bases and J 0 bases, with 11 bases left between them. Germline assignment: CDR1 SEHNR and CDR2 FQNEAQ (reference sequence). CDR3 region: CASSLWRGASGNTIYF. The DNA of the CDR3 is TGTGCCAGCAGCTTATGGCGGGGAGCCTCTGGAAACACCATATATTTT.

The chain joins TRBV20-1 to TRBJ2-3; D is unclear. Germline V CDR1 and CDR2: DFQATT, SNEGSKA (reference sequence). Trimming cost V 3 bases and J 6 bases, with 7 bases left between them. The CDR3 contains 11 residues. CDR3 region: CSARFLDTQYF. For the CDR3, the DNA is TGCAGTGCTAGGTTCTTGGATACGCAGTATTTT.

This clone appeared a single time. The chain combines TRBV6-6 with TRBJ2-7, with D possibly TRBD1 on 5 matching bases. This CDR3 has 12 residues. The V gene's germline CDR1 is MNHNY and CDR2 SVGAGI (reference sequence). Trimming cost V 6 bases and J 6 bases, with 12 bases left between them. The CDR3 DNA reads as TGTGCCAGCAGCCCGAGAGACAGCGAGCAGTACTTC. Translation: CASSPRDSEQYF.

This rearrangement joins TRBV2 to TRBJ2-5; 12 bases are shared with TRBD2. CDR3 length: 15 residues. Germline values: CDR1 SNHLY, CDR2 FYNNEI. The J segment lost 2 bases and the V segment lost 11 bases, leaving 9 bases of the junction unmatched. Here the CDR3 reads CAGGGLAGPQETQYF. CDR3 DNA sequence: TGTGCCGGGGGGGGACTAGCGGGCCCTCAAGAGACCCAGTACTTC.

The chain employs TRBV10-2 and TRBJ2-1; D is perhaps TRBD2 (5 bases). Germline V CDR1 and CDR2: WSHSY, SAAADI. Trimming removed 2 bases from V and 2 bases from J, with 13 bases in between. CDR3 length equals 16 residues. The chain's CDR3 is CASSETLAFTYNEQFF. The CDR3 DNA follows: TGCGCCAGCAGTGAGACCCTAGCTTTTACCTACAATGAGCAGTTCTTC.

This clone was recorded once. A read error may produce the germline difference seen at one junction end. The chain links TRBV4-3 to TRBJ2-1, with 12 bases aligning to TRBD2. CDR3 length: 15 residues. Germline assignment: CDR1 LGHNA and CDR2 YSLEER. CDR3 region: CASSKELAGGNEQFF. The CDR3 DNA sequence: TGCGCCAGCAGCAAAGAACTAGCGGGGGGCAATGAGCAGTTCTTC.

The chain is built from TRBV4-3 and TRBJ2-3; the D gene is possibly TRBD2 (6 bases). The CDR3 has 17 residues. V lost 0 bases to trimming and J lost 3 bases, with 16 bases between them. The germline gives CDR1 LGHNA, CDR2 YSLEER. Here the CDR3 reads CASSQEGGEGWTDTQYF. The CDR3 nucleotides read TGCGCCAGCAGCCAAGAAGGCGGGGAAGGTTGGACAGATACGCAGTATTTT.

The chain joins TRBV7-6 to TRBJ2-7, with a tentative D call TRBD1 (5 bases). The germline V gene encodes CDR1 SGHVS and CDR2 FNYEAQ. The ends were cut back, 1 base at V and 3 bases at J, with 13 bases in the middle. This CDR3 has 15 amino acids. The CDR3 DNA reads TGTGCCAGCAGCTTAGGTTCAGGGTATCTCTACGAGCAGTACTTC. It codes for CASSLGSGYLYEQYF.

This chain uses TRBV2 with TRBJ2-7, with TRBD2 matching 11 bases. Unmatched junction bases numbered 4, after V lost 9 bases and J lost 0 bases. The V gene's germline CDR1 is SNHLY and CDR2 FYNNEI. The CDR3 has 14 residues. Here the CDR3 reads CASLAGGSSYEQYF. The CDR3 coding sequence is TGTGCCAGTCTAGCGGGGGGATCCTCCTACGAGCAGTACTTC.

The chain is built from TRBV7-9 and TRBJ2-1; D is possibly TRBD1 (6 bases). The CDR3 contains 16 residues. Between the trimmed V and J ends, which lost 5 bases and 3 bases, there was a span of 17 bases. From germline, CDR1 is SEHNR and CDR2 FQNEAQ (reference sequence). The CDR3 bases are TGTGCCAGCAGCCCCCCGTACGGGACACACTACAATGAGCAGTTCTTC. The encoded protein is CASSPPYGTHYNEQFF.